This TCR beta chain came from a study of blood T cells in healthy people across ages. This clonotype was recorded a few times. CDR3 length: 11 amino acids. V lost 6 bases to trimming and J lost 11 bases, with 14 bases between them. Germline V gene sequence: CDR1 MNHNY, CDR2 SVGAGI (reference sequence). Primers used in a second PCR of roughly 6 to 11 cycles were a sample-barcoded 5' primer and a J-beta primer mix. TCRdb re-called the 5' RACE reads with MiXCR, one entry per CDR3 protein. The table includes about 510,000 distinct CDR3 sequences, roughly a quarter detected once. These records were also assigned to another study, of T cells of mothers and their children.

The specimen was blood. The gene calls are TRBV6-6 and TRBJ2-7; a weak D match, TRBD2 (6 bases). The clonotype was recovered from a boy between 2 and 10 years old in good health. CDR3 region: CASRGQEGKYF. CDR3 coding DNA: TGTGCCAGCAGGGGCCAGGAGGGCAAGTACTTC.